The 25 T cell receptor beta chains below all came from one sample that was sequenced in a study of blood T cell repertoires in COVID-19. Assay used: immunoSEQ multiplex PCR; TCRdb lists only in-frame clones, some missing. Of fewer than 90,000 clones detected, roughly 82% appear once; the ten largest clones hold around 11%. The source material was peripheral blood. These receptors originate from a human donor in a cohort sampled during active COVID-19.

The chain combines TRBV15 with TRBJ2-3; 7 bases fit TRBD2. Germline V CDR1 and CDR2: LNHNV, YYDKDF (reference sequence). V lost 5 bases and J lost 2; bases outside the gene matches: 10. The CDR3 spans 16 residues. The CDR3 region has the DNA TGTGCCACCAGCCCCACAGGCGGGGGATACACAGATACGCAGTATTTT. Its translation: CATSPTGGGYTDTQYF.

The chain combines TRBV7-9 with TRBJ2-7; a possible D gene is TRBD1 (5 bases). V lost 2 bases and J lost 11, with 16 bases in between. The CDR3 is 13 amino acids. Per germline, CDR1 SEHNR and CDR2 FQNEAQ (reference sequence). This CDR3 is CASSLSPGQKKYF. The CDR3 DNA reads TGTGCCAGCAGCTTAAGCCCAGGACAAAAAAAGTACTTC.

The genes are TRBV2 and TRBJ1-5, with D perhaps TRBD1 (5 bases). The CDR3 has 14 residues. V was cut by 3 bases and J by 9 bases, with 15 bases left in between. Germline assignment: CDR1 SNHLY and CDR2 FYNNEI. CDR3 DNA: TGTGCCAGCAGTGAGGGGTGGGGCGTTTGGCCCCAGCATTTT. Its protein is CASSEGWGVWPQHF.

The chain links TRBV3-1 (or the pseudogene TRBV3-2) to TRBJ2-1; a possible D gene is TRBD2 (7 bases). CDR3 length: 15 amino acids. Trimming pared 2 bases from V and 6 bases from J, leaving 14 bases between. Germline V gives CDR1 LGHDT, CDR2 YNNKEL (reference sequence). Here the CDR3 reads CASSQFGGGRNEQFF. CDR3 in DNA: TGTGCCAGCAGCCAATTTGGGGGGGGGCGCAATGAGCAGTTCTTC.

The chain recombines TRBV7-3 with TRBJ1-5; D unclear. V dropped 5 bases and J dropped 4 bases, with 9 bases sitting between them. CDR1 SGHTA and CDR2 FQGTGA come from the germline V gene. The CDR3 contains 13 residues. For the CDR3, the DNA is TGTGCCAGCAGCCCCGGGAGGAATCAGCCCCAGCATTTT. As protein: CASSPGRNQPQHF.

The J gene is TRBJ1-1, the V gene TRBV9; the D is unclear. CDR1 and CDR2 from the germline V gene are SGDLS and YYNGEE. The CDR3 contains 15 residues. Deletions cut 4 bases from V and 4 bases from J, with 17 bases between. CDR3 protein: CASSSNQPWATEAFF. The CDR3 DNA sequence: TGTGCCAGCAGCTCTAACCAACCGTGGGCCACTGAAGCTTTCTTT.

The chain couples TRBV5-1 to TRBJ2-1; D is perhaps TRBD1 (6 bases). Germline lookup yields CDR1 SGHRS and CDR2 YFSETQ. There are 13 residues in the CDR3. The V end lost 6 bases, the J end lost 9 bases, and 16 bases lay between the germline ends. Written as DNA, the CDR3 is TGCGCCAGCATGAACGGGACACTTGGTGAGCAGTTCTTC. It encodes CASMNGTLGEQFF.

The chain combines TRBV5-1 with TRBJ2-4; no clear D. Germline loops: CDR1 SGHRS, CDR2 YFSETQ. The germline V and J ends were trimmed by 4 bases and 6 bases, with 14 bases remaining between them. This CDR3 has 14 amino acids. CDR3: CASSDGSPPNIQYF. CDR3 sequence (DNA): TGCGCCAGCAGCGACGGGTCCCCTCCAAACATTCAGTACTTC.

V gene TRBV5-6 combines with J gene TRBJ2-7; 8 nucleotides agree with TRBD1. Germline trimming cut 4 bases from V and 4 bases from J; bases unmatched to any gene: 4. CDR3 length equals 13 residues. Germline V lookup: CDR1 SGHDT, CDR2 YYEEEE. CDR3 residues: CASSGDRPYEQYF. In DNA form, the CDR3 reads TGTGCCAGCAGCGGGGACAGGCCATACGAGCAGTACTTC.

This chain connects TRBV4-1 to TRBJ2-7; 14 nucleotides line up with TRBD2. CDR1 and CDR2 from the germline V gene are MGHRA and YSYEKL. The CDR3 totals 19 residues. J was trimmed by 2 bases and V by 3 bases; bases with no gene match: 12. DNA of the CDR3: TGCGCCAGCAGCCACCGCAGGACTAGCGGGGGGCTGGATACCTACGAGCAGTACTTC. This gives the protein CASSHRRTSGGLDTYEQYF.

The rearrangement joins TRBV19 to TRBJ2-7; 12 bases map to TRBD2. The CDR3 totals 15 residues. V gave up 6 bases and J gave up 3 bases; unmatched junction bases: 6. Per the germline V gene, CDR1 is LNHDA and CDR2 is SQIVND (reference sequence). The CDR3 loop is CASSIGLAGFYEQYF. As DNA, the CDR3 is TGTGCCAGTAGCATTGGACTAGCGGGGTTCTACGAGCAGTACTTC.

The chain couples TRBV5-6 to TRBJ2-7; D gene ambiguous. V was pared by 4 bases and J by 0 bases, with 5 bases between. This CDR3 is 12 amino acids long. Per germline, CDR1 SGHDT and CDR2 YYEEEE. This chain's CDR3 is CASSLSSYEQYF. The CDR3 coding sequence is TGTGCCAGCAGCCTCAGCTCCTACGAGCAGTACTTC.

V is TRBV7-2 and J is TRBJ1-6; D gene uncertain. The CDR3 runs 14 residues. V was shortened by 3 bases and J by 10 bases, with 13 bases between the two germline ends. Germline V gene data show CDR1 as SGHTA and CDR2 as FQGNSA. The CDR3 loop is CASSFRRQRSPLHF. The CDR3 coding sequence is TGTGCCAGCAGCTTTCGGAGGCAACGCTCACCCCTCCACTTT.

The V and J genes are TRBV5-1 and TRBJ2-5; 9 bases agree with TRBD1. J was trimmed by 5 bases and V by 4 bases; bases with no gene match: 9. The germline CDR1 and CDR2 sequences are SGHRS and YFSETQ. There are 15 residues in the CDR3. The CDR3 spells CASSTTGTGRETQYF. The CDR3 DNA reads TGCGCCAGCAGCACGACCGGGACAGGGCGGGAGACCCAGTACTTC.

This rearrangement joins TRBV5-1 to TRBJ2-1; D is possibly TRBD1 (6 bases). Trimming removed 0 bases at V and 5 bases at J, with 9 bases between. The germline gives CDR1 SGHRS, CDR2 YFSETQ. This CDR3 is built from 14 residues. The CDR3 bases are TGCGCCAGCAGCTTGGGACAGGCCAACAATGAGCAGTTCTTC. This gives the protein CASSLGQANNEQFF.

The chain joins TRBV18 to TRBJ2-5; TRBD1 matches 10 bases. Per the germline V gene, CDR1 is KGHSH and CDR2 is LQKENI. The CDR3 has 15 residues. Losses at the gene ends were 0 bases for V and 6 bases for J; bases not matched to a gene: 4. This CDR3 reads CASSPPTGGLKTQYF. The CDR3 nucleotides read TGTGCCAGCTCACCACCGACAGGGGGCTTGAAGACCCAGTACTTC.

This clone was recorded once. J is TRBJ2-6 and V is TRBV5-1; 8 positions match TRBD1. The CDR3 runs to 20 residues. Germline V gives CDR1 SGHRS, CDR2 YFSETQ. Trimming removed 4 bases from V and 1 base from J; junction bases left unmatched: 16. The CDR3 nucleotides read TGCGCCAGCAGCCTACTTGGGGGCACAGGGGGGCCTTCTGGGGCCAACGTCCTGACTTTC. Protein sequence: CASSLLGGTGGPSGANVLTF.

This clone was counted between two and nine times. The rearrangement links TRBV18 to TRBJ1-6; D unclear. The germline gives CDR1 KGHSH, CDR2 LQKENI. This CDR3 has 14 amino acids. V lost 5 bases and J 8 bases, leaving 13 bases between the germline ends. The CDR3 loop reads CASSAAWGDSPLHF. CDR3 nucleotide sequence: TGTGCCAGCTCAGCCGCCTGGGGAGATTCACCCCTCCACTTT.

This clone has only one observation. This rearrangement joins TRBV18 to TRBJ2-5; TRBD2 might be the D (5 bases). The CDR3 sequence is 13 residues long. The germline V and J ends were trimmed by 3 bases and 3 bases, with 8 bases remaining between them. Germline V gene sequence: CDR1 KGHSH, CDR2 LQKENI. CDR3 amino acids: CASSPPGKETQYF. The CDR3, as DNA: TGTGCCAGCTCACCCCCGGGGAAAGAGACCCAGTACTTC.

The gene calls are TRBV5-1 and TRBJ2-5, with 9 bases matching TRBD2. The CDR3 consists of 16 residues. The junction had 7 bases not matched to a gene; V was cut back by 2 bases and J by 2 bases. The germline V gene has CDR1 SGHRS and CDR2 YFSETQ. CDR3 bases: TGCGCCAGCAGCTTTCTGGGGCTAGCGGGGCAAGAGACCCAGTACTTC. It yields the protein CASSFLGLAGQETQYF.

This clone came up once. CDR3 amino acids: CASSLDSGNTIYF. The CDR3 DNA reads as TGTGCCAGCAGCTTAGACTCCGGAAACACCATATATTTT. The V gene is TRBV11-2, the J gene TRBJ1-3; D remains ambiguous. The V end was cut by 0 bases, the J end by 4 bases, with 4 bases between. CDR3 size: 13 residues. Germline V gives CDR1 SGHAT, CDR2 FQNNGV.

The rearrangement joins TRBV5-1 to TRBJ2-7; tentative D call: TRBD1 (5 bases). Germline V CDR1 and CDR2: SGHRS, YFSETQ. The V end lost 0 bases, the J end lost 2 bases, and 12 bases lay between the germline ends. The CDR3 has 15 amino acids. In DNA form, the CDR3 reads TGCGCCAGCAGCTTGGAGGCAGGGCCTACCTACGAGCAGTACTTC. Translated, it gives CASSLEAGPTYEQYF.

The chain employs TRBV7-2 and TRBJ2-7; 9 bases match TRBD2. V dropped 1 base and J dropped 5; count of bases not matched to a gene: 6. The V gene's germline CDR1 is SGHTA and CDR2 FQGNSA. This CDR3 is built from 15 residues. The CDR3 spells CASSLVAGGGNEQYF. Written as DNA, the CDR3 is TGTGCCAGCAGCTTAGTTGCGGGAGGGGGCAACGAGCAGTACTTC.

The chain uses TRBV3-1 (or the pseudogene TRBV3-2) and TRBJ1-6, with 7 nucleotides matching TRBD1. Germline V gene lookup returns CDR1 LGHDT and CDR2 YNNKEL (reference sequence). J gave up 7 bases and V 4 bases, and 7 bases lay outside the gene matches. The CDR3 extends over 15 amino acids. CDR3 nucleotides: TGTGCCAGCAGCCGGGGTACAGGGGTGAATTCACCCCTCCACTTT. Its protein product is CASSRGTGVNSPLHF.

This clone was picked up one time. This CDR3 reads CASSRDRAFEKLFF. For the CDR3, the DNA is TGTGCCAGCAGCCGGGACAGGGCATTTGAAAAACTGTTTTTT. The J gene is TRBJ1-4, the V gene TRBV5-4; 9 nucleotides match TRBD1. J gave up 7 bases and V 4 bases, and 5 bases lay outside the gene matches. CDR3 length: 14 residues. Germline assignment: CDR1 SGHNT and CDR2 YYREEE (reference sequence). The variable domain in full, completed from reference TRBV5-4 and TRBJ1-4, reads ETGVTQSPTHLIKTRGQQVTLRCSSQSGHNTVSWYQQALGQGPQFIFQYYREEENGRGNFPPRFSGLQFPNYSSELNVNALELDDSALYLCASSRDRAFEKLFFGSGTQLSVL.